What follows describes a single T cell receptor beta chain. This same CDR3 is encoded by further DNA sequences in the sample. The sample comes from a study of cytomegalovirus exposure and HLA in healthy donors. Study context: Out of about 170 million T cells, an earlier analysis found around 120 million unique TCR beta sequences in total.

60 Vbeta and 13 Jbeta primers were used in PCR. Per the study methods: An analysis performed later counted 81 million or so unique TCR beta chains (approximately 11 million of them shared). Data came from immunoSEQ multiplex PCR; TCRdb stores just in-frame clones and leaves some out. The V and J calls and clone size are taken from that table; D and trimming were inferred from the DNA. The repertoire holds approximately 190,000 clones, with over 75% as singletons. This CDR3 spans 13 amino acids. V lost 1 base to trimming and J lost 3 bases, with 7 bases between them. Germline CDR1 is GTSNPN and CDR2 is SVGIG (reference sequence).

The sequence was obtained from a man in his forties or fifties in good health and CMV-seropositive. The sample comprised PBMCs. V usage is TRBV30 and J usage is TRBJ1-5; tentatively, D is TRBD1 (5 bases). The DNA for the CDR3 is TGTGCCTGGAGTGGACAGAACAATCAGCCCCAGCATTTT. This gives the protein CAWSGQNNQPQHF.